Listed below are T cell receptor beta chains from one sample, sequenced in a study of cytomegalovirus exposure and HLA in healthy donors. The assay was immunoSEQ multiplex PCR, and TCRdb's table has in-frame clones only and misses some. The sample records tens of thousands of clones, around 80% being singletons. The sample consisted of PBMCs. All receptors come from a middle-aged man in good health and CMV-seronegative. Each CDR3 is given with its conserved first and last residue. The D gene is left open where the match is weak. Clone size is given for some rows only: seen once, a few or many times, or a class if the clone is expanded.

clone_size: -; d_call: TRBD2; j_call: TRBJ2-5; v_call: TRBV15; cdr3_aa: CATSPGLARETQYF; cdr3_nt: TGTGCCACCAGCCCCGGACTAGCGCGGGAGACCCAGTACTTC
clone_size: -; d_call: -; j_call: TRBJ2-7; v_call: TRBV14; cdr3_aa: CASSQDLGDEQYF; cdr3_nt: TGTGCCAGCAGCCAAGATCTGGGAGACGAGCAGTACTTC
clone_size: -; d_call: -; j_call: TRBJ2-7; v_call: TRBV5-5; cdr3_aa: CASSFYMSYEQYF; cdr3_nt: TGTGCCAGCAGCTTCTATATGTCCTACGAGCAGTACTTC
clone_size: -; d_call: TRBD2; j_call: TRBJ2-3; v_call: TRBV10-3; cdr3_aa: CAISSSGGSSTDTQYF; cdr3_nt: TGTGCCATCAGTTCTAGCGGGGGCTCTAGCACAGATACGCAGTATTTT
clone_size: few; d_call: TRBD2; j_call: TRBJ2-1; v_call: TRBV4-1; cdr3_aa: CASSQGWDTAGGVEQFF; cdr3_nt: TGCGCCAGCAGCCAGGGCTGGGATACGGCGGGAGGAGTTGAGCAGTTCTTC
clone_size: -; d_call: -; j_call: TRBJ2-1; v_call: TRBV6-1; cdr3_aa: CANGRGGGNGNEQFF; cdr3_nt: TGTGCCAACGGACGGGGAGGGGGTAATGGCAATGAGCAGTTCTTC
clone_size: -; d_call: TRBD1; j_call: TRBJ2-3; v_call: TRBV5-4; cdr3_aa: CASSLGGQGGTDTQYF; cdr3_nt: TGTGCCAGCAGCTTGGGGGGACAGGGGGGCACAGATACGCAGTATTTT
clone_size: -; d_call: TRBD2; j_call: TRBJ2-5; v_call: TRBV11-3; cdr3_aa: CASSDGTSGRGETQYF; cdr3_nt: TGTGCCAGCAGCGACGGGACTAGCGGGAGGGGAGAGACCCAGTACTTC
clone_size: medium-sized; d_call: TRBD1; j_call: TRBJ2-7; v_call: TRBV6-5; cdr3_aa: CASSEGQGGYEQYF; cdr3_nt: TGTGCCAGCAGCGAGGGACAGGGAGGCTACGAGCAGTACTTC
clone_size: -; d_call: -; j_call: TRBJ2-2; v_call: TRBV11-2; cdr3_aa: CASSFYHTGSANTGELFF; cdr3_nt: TGTGCCAGCAGCTTTTACCACACGGGGTCTGCGAACACCGGGGAGCTGTTTTTT
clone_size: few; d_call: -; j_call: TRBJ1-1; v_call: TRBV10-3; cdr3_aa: CAISEGGVTEAFF; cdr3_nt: TGTGCCATCAGTGAGGGGGGGGTTACTGAAGCTTTCTTT
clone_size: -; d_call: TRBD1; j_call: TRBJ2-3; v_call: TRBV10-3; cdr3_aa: CAITPGQGWPYF; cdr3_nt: TGTGCCATCACTCCCGGACAGGGGTGGCCGTATTTT
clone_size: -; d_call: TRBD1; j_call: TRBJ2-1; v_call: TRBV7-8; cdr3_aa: CASSFRDRAYEQFF; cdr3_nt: TGTGCCAGCAGCTTCCGGGACAGGGCCTATGAGCAGTTCTTC
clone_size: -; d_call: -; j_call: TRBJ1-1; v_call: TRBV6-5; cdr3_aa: CASSYSESTEAFF; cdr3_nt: TGTGCCAGCAGTTACTCTGAGTCCACTGAAGCTTTCTTT
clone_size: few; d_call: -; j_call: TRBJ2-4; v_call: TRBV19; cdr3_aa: CASSTLTGILAKNIQYF; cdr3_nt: TGTGCCAGTAGTACTTTAACAGGGATACTAGCCAAAAACATTCAGTACTTC
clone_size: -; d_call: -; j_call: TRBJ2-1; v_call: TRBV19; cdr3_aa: CASSPLDFRGGTYNEQFF; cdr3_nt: TGTGCCAGTAGTCCTCTGGACTTTCGCGGGGGCACTTACAATGAGCAGTTCTTC
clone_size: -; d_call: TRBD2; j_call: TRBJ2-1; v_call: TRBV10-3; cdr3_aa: CAISESVREPHNEQFF; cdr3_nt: TGTGCCATCAGTGAGTCGGTGCGGGAGCCCCACAATGAGCAGTTCTTC
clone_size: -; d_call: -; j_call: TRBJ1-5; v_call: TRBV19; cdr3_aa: CASSRGVKNQPQHF; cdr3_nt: TGTGCCAGTAGTCGGGGGGTGAAAAATCAGCCCCAGCATTTT
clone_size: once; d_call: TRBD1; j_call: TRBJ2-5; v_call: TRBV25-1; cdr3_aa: CASSDQQGAWETQYF; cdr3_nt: TGTGCCAGCAGTGATCAACAGGGGGCCTGGGAGACCCAGTACTTC
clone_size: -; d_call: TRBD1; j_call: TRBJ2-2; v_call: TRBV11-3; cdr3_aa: CASSPDRGGTGELFF; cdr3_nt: TGTGCCAGCAGCCCAGACAGGGGAGGCACCGGGGAGCTGTTTTTT
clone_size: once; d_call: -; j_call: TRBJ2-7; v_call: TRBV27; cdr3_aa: CASMRSPYEQYF; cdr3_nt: TGTGCCAGCATGCGGTCCCCCTACGAGCAGTACTTC
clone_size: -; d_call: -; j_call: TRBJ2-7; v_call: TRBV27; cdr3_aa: CASSFQGSYEQYF; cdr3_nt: TGTGCCAGCAGTTTTCAGGGCTCCTACGAGCAGTACTTC
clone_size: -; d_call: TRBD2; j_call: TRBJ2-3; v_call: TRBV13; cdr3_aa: CASSLEAGVTDTQYF; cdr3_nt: TGTGCCAGCAGCTTAGAGGCGGGGGTTACAGATACGCAGTATTTT
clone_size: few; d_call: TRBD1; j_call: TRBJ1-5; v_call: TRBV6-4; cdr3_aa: CASSDSGQVHQPQHF; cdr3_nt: TGTGCCAGCAGTGACTCGGGACAGGTCCATCAGCCCCAGCATTTT
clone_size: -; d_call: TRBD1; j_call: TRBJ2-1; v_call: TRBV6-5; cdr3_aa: CASSSQGVLDEQFF; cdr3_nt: TGTGCCAGCAGCTCCCAGGGGGTATTGGATGAGCAGTTCTTC
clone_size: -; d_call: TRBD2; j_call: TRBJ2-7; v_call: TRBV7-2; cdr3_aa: CASSSGLAADEQYF; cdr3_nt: TGTGCCAGCAGCTCCGGGCTAGCGGCTGACGAGCAGTACTTC
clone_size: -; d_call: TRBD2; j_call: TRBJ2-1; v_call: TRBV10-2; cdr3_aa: CASSERAGGYEQFF; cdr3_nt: TGCGCCAGCAGTGAGAGGGCGGGGGGCTATGAGCAGTTCTTC
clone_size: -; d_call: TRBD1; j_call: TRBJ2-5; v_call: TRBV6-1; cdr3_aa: CASSRTDREQETQYF; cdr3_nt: TGTGCCAGCAGCCGAACGGACAGGGAACAAGAGACCCAGTACTTC
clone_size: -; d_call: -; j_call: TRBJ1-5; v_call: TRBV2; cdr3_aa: CASRGGVYSNQPQHF; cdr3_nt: TGTGCCAGCAGAGGGGGGGTCTATAGCAATCAGCCCCAGCATTTT
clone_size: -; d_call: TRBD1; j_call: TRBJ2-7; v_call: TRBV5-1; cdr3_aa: CASSPPGTGVNEQYF; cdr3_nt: TGCGCCAGCAGCCCTCCTGGGACAGGGGTCAACGAGCAGTACTTC
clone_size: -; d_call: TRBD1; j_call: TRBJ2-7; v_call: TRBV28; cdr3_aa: CASSPDRAHEQYF; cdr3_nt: TGTGCCAGCAGTCCGGACAGGGCCCACGAGCAGTACTTC
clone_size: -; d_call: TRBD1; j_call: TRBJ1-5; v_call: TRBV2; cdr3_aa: CASSEEGADNQPQHF; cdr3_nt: TGTGCCAGCAGTGAGGAGGGGGCCGACAATCAGCCCCAGCATTTT
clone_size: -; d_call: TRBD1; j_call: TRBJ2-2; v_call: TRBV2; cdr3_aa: CASSETGTGELFF; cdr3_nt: TGTGCCAGCAGTGAGACAGGGACCGGGGAGCTGTTTTTT
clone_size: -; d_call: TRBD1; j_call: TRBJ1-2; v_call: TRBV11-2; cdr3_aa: CASSLAEGQGGYTF; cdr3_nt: TGTGCCAGCAGCTTAGCCGAAGGACAGGGGGGCTACACCTTC
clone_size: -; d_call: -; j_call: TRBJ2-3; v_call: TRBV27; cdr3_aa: CASNSIIPRVTDTQYF; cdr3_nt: TGTGCCAGCAACTCGATTATACCCAGGGTCACAGATACGCAGTATTTT
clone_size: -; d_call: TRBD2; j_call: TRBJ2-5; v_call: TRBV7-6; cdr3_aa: CASSLASGTSGSYETQYF; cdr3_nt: TGTGCCAGCAGCTTAGCCTCCGGGACTAGCGGGAGCTACGAGACCCAGTACTTC
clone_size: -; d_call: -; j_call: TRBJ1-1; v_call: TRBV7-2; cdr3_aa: CASSSSGLANTEAFF; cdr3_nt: TGTGCCAGCAGCTCATCAGGGTTAGCGAACACTGAAGCTTTCTTT
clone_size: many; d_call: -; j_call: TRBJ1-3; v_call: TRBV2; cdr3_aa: CASINSPGNTIYF; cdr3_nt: TGTGCCAGCATTAACAGTCCTGGAAACACCATATATTTT
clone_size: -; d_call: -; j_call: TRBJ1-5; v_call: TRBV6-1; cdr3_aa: CASSEGSGRGQPQHF; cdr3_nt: TGTGCCAGCAGTGAAGGATCCGGCAGGGGACAGCCCCAGCATTTT
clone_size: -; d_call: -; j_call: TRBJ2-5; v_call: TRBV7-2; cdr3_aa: CASSFGLAQETQYF; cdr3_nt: TGTGCCAGCAGCTTCGGGCTAGCGCAAGAGACCCAGTACTTC
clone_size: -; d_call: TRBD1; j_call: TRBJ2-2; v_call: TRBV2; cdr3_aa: CASTGTGNTGELFF; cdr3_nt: TGTGCCAGTACCGGGACAGGGAACACCGGGGAGCTGTTTTTT
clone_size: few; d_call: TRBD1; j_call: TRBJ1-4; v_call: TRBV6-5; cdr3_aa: CASRMTGSTNEKLFF; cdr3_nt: TGTGCCAGCAGAATGACAGGGTCGACTAATGAAAAACTGTTTTTT
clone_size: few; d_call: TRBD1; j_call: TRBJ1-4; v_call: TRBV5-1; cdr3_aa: CASSPDRGLGKLFF; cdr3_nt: TGCGCCAGCAGCCCGGACAGGGGGCTCGGGAAACTGTTTTTT
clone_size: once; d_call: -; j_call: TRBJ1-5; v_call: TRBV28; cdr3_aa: CASSSLQAQHF; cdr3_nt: TGTGCCAGCAGTTCCCTCCAGGCCCAGCATTTT